This TCR beta chain is drawn from a study of cytomegalovirus exposure and HLA in healthy donors. PCR was performed using 60 Vbeta and 13 Jbeta primers. Measured with immunoSEQ multiplex PCR; TCRdb has only the in-frame clones, and not every one. Of 150,000 to 200,000 clones in the sample, 86% were seen once. Source material: PBMCs. This TCR was sampled from a young woman in good health and CMV-seronegative.

CDR3 residues: CASSLFTAALQPQHF. Written as DNA, the CDR3 is TGTGCCAGCAGCCTATTCACGGCGGCCCTTCAGCCCCAGCATTTT. The V and J genes are TRBV5-6 and TRBJ1-5, with D hard to call. CDR3 size: 15 residues. The V and J ends lost 4 bases and 6 bases respectively, with 17 bases between them. Looked up from germline, CDR1 is SGHDT and CDR2 is YYEEEE.